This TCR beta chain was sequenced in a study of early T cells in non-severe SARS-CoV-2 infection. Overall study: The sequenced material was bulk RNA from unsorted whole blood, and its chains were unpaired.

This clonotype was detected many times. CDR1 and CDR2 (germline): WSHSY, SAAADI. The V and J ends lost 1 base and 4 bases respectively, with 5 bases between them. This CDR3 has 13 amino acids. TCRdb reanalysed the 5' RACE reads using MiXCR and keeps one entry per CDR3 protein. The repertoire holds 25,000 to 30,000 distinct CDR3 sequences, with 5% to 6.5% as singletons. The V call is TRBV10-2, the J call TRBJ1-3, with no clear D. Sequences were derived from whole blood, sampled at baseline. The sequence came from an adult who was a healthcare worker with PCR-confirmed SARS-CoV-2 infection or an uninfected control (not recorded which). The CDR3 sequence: CASSEYTGNTIYF. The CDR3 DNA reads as TGCGCCAGCAGTGAGTATACCGGAAACACCATATATTTT.